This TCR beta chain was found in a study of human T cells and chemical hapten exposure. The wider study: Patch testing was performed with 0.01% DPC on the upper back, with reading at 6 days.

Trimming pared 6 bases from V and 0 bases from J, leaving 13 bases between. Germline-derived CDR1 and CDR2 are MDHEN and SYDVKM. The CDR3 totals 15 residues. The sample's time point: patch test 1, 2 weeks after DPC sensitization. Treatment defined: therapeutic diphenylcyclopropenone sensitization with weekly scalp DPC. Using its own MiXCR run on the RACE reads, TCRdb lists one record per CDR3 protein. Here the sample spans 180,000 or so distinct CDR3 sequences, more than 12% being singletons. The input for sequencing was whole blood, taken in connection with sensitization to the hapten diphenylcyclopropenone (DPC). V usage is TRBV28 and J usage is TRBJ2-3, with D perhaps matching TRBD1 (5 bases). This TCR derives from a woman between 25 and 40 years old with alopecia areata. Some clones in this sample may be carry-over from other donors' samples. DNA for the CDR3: TGTGCCAGCAGCCACGGACAAGACAGCACAGATACGCAGTATTTT. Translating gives CASSHGQDSTDTQYF.